A selection of T cell receptor beta chains follows, all from one sample in a study of cytomegalovirus exposure and HLA in healthy donors. Clones were sequenced by immunoSEQ multiplex PCR, and TCRdb holds only the in-frame ones, with some missing. The sample holds some 180,000 clones, over 65% seen once. The sample was PBMCs. Every receptor here comes from a woman aged 55-70 years in good health and CMV-seropositive. The CDR3 runs from the conserved cysteine through the conserved F or W. The order of the fields is V gene, J gene, D gene, clone size, CDR3 protein, CDR3 DNA. A D gene is named only where the DNA matches it firmly. Only some rows state a clone size, as once, few, many or a class for expanded clones.

TRBV2	TRBJ2-7	TRBD1	.	CASSGTGTYEQYF	TGTGCCAGCAGCGGGACAGGGACCTACGAGCAGTACTTC
TRBV27	TRBJ2-2	.	.	CASSPGGVLAALTPGELFF	TGTGCCAGCAGTCCAGGGGGTGTACTAGCGGCCTTGACACCCGGGGAGCTGTTTTTT
TRBV6-5	TRBJ1-2	.	large	CASSLVDTNYGYTF	TGTGCCAGCTCTTTGGTGGACACGAACTATGGCTACACCTTC
TRBV7-2	TRBJ2-5	.	.	CASSSSGETQYF	TGTGCCAGCAGCTCCAGCGGGGAGACCCAGTACTTC
TRBV6-1	TRBJ1-1	.	once	CASSEGLLFNTEAFF	TGTGCCAGCAGTGAAGGGCTCTTATTTAACACTGAAGCTTTCTTT
TRBV4-1	TRBJ1-2	TRBD1	.	CASRAPGGPYGYTF	TGCGCCAGCAGGGCCCCAGGGGGCCCCTATGGCTACACCTTC
TRBV18	TRBJ2-7	TRBD2	.	CASSPTASGRDEQYF	TGTGCCAGCTCACCAACGGCTAGCGGGAGAGATGAGCAGTACTTC
TRBV6-4	TRBJ2-3	.	.	CATSTGGTDTQYF	TGTGCCACATCAACCGGTGGCACAGATACGCAGTATTTT
TRBV13	TRBJ2-7	.	.	CASSPLGGSGGEQYF	TGTGCCAGCAGTCCGCTCGGGGGTAGCGGAGGCGAGCAGTACTTC
TRBV19	TRBJ1-4	.	.	CASSVEGFATNEKLFF	TGTGCCAGTAGCGTGGAGGGATTTGCAACTAATGAAAAACTGTTTTTT